These T cell receptor beta chains were read from a single sample in a study of blood T cell repertoires in COVID-19. The table came from immunoSEQ multiplex PCR; TCRdb's copy has only in-frame clones and leaves some out. Here the sample spans a few hundred thousand clones, roughly 84% being singletons. Sequencing used PBMCs or T cells enriched from blood (not recorded which). These receptors originate from a woman in her twenties or thirties who had recovered from COVID-19. Both conserved end residues are part of each CDR3. The D gene is left open where the match is weak. Size tells how often a clone was seen (once, few, many) or the class of an expanded clone, and some rows leave it out.

j_call clone_size v_call d_call cdr3_aa cdr3_nt
TRBJ2-2 NA TRBV5-1 TRBD2 CASKYGTSGRGANTGELFF TGCGCCAGCAAGTACGGGACTAGCGGGAGGGGGGCGAACACCGGGGAGCTGTTTTTT
TRBJ1-2 NA TRBV3-1/TRBV3-2 NA CASSLLRGLGKGYGYTF TGTGCCAGCAGCCTACTCCGTGGACTTGGGAAGGGCTATGGCTACACCTTC
TRBJ2-3 NA TRBV5-4 NA CASSPLAARTDTQYF TGTGCCAGCAGCCCCTTAGCGGCCCGCACAGATACGCAGTATTTT
TRBJ1-5 NA TRBV6-1 NA CASSEEPRVRYSNQPQHF TGTGCCAGCAGTGAAGAACCCAGGGTCCGGTATAGCAATCAGCCCCAGCATTTT
TRBJ1-2 NA TRBV24-1 NA CATSDPSQGSGYTF TGTGCCACCAGTGACCCCTCACAGGGTTCCGGCTACACCTTC
TRBJ2-3 NA TRBV12-2 NA CASRLDGGGPTLSSTDTQYF TGTGCAAGTCGCTTAGATGGCGGGGGGCCAACTTTATCTAGCACAGATACGCAGTATTTT
TRBJ1-1 NA TRBV29-1 TRBD1 CSVEHPTGAGTEAFF TGCAGCGTTGAACACCCGACAGGGGCTGGCACTGAAGCTTTCTTT
TRBJ2-7 NA TRBV4-2 TRBD2 CASSRSIAGGGYEQYF TGTGCCAGCAGCCGCTCAATAGCGGGAGGGGGTTACGAGCAGTACTTC
TRBJ1-3 NA TRBV11-3 NA CASSFQGSGNTIYF TGTGCCAGCAGCTTTCAGGGCTCTGGAAACACCATATATTTT
TRBJ1-2 NA TRBV2 NA CASSVDGAYRYTF TGTGCCAGCAGTGTGGATGGAGCCTATCGCTACACCTTC
TRBJ1-6 once TRBV7-2 TRBD1 CASDRVVSYNSPLHF TGTGCCAGCGACAGGGTTGTCTCCTATAATTCACCCCTCCACTTT
TRBJ2-1 NA TRBV27 NA CASSLSGGYNEQFF TGTGCCAGCAGTTTATCCGGCGGCTACAATGAGCAGTTCTTC
TRBJ2-2 NA TRBV11-3 TRBD1 CASSSKDRELPGELFF TGTGCCAGCAGCTCTAAGGACAGGGAGCTCCCCGGGGAGCTGTTTTTT
TRBJ2-5 NA TRBV7-2 TRBD2 CASSSTIAGGVETQYF TGTGCCAGCAGCTCCACTATAGCGGGAGGGGTAGAGACCCAGTACTTC
TRBJ2-3 NA TRBV24-1 TRBD2 CATSDPSGGGTDTQYF TGTGCCACCAGTGATCCCAGCGGGGGAGGCACAGATACGCAGTATTTT
TRBJ2-7 NA TRBV4-2 NA CASSQEQSQWEQYF TGTGCCAGCAGCCAAGAACAGAGTCAATGGGAGCAGTACTTC
TRBJ1-6 NA TRBV11-2 NA CASSLVRESPLHF TGTGCCAGCAGCTTAGTGAGGGAATCACCCCTCCACTTT
TRBJ1-6 NA TRBV6-5 NA CASRAQVGSPLHF TGTGCCAGCCGGGCACAGGTGGGTTCACCCCTCCACTTT
TRBJ2-3 NA TRBV11-1 NA CASSLTGQTSWYF TGTGCCAGCAGCTTAACCGGACAGACCTCCTGGTATTTT
TRBJ2-2 once TRBV30 TRBD1 CAWRRGGTGGTGELFF TGTGCCTGGAGGAGAGGAGGGACAGGGGGCACCGGGGAGCTGTTTTTT
TRBJ2-5 NA TRBV3-1/TRBV3-2 NA CASSPTSSQETQYF TGTGCCAGCAGCCCTACTAGCAGCCAAGAGACCCAGTACTTC
TRBJ1-2 NA TRBV12-3/TRBV12-4 TRBD1 CASSLTGDGYTF TGTGCCAGCAGTTTGACAGGGGATGGCTACACCTTC
TRBJ2-7 NA TRBV12-3/TRBV12-4 NA CASSTAGSEQYF TGTGCCAGCAGCACCGCAGGGTCCGAGCAGTACTTC
TRBJ2-7 NA TRBV3-1/TRBV3-2 NA CASSQLPREQYF TGTGCCAGCAGCCAGCTACCCCGGGAGCAGTACTTC
TRBJ2-7 NA TRBV19 TRBD1 CASTPGQGGNEQYF TGTGCCAGTACCCCGGGACAGGGGGGTAACGAGCAGTACTTC
TRBJ1-3 NA TRBV5-4 TRBD1 CASSLQGYGNTIYF TGTGCCAGCAGCTTACAGGGGTATGGAAACACCATATATTTT
TRBJ2-3 NA TRBV30 TRBD2 CAFTSGGGDTQYF TGTGCCTTTACTAGCGGGGGTGGAGATACGCAGTATTTT
TRBJ2-7 NA TRBV2 NA CASVHPQSYEQYF TGTGCCAGCGTACACCCCCAGTCCTACGAGCAGTACTTC
TRBJ2-1 few TRBV28 TRBD2 CASTPSLAASYNEQFF TGTGCCAGCACCCCCTCCCTAGCGGCCTCCTACAATGAGCAGTTCTTC
TRBJ1-4 NA TRBV27 NA CASSTGPTNEKLFF TGTGCCAGCAGTACTGGGCCAACTAATGAAAAACTGTTTTTT
TRBJ2-7 NA TRBV15 NA CATKQDNSYEQYF TGTGCCACGAAACAGGACAACTCCTACGAGCAGTACTTC
TRBJ1-4 few TRBV10-3 NA CAISDDGLGELFF TGTGCCATCAGTGATGACGGTTTGGGAGAACTGTTTTTT
TRBJ1-6 NA TRBV25-1 TRBD1 CASSNRGNSPLHF TGTGCCAGCAGTAACAGGGGTAATTCACCCCTCCACTTT
TRBJ2-1 NA TRBV12-5 NA CASGLGAGEQFF TGTGCTAGTGGTTTGGGGGCGGGTGAGCAGTTCTTC
TRBJ2-3 NA TRBV19 TRBD2 CAIGVSGGADTQYF TGTGCCATTGGGGTTAGCGGGGGGGCGGATACGCAGTATTTT
TRBJ2-7 NA TRBV2 NA CASTTRAGWVVEQYF TGTGCCAGCACCACCCGGGCGGGGTGGGTGGTCGAGCAGTACTTC
TRBJ2-7 NA TRBV9 NA CASSETGSSYEQYF TGTGCCAGCAGCGAAACAGGTAGCTCCTACGAGCAGTACTTC
TRBJ2-1 NA TRBV5-4 TRBD2 CASSTGLTGGTHEQFF TGTGCCAGCAGCACCGGCCTAACGGGAGGCACCCATGAGCAGTTCTTC
TRBJ2-1 NA TRBV2 NA CASSEDRYSEQFF TGTGCCAGCAGTGAAGATCGGTACTCTGAGCAGTTCTTC
TRBJ1-5 NA TRBV2 NA CASSDQGLNQPQHF TGTGCCAGCAGTGATCAGGGGTTGAATCAGCCCCAGCATTTT
TRBJ1-3 NA TRBV7-2 TRBD1 CASSQTGTNPSGNTIYF TGTGCCAGCAGCCAGACAGGGACGAACCCATCTGGAAACACCATATATTTT
TRBJ2-3 NA TRBV18 TRBD2 CASSPPLAGLQDTQYF TGTGCCAGCTCACCACCTCTAGCGGGACTGCAAGATACGCAGTATTTT
TRBJ1-6 NA TRBV19 NA CASSTSGSPLHF TGTGCCAGTAGTACATCAGGCTCACCCCTCCACTTT
TRBJ2-1 NA TRBV7-6 NA CASSLDSPQINLYNEQFF TGTGCCAGCAGCTTGGACAGCCCTCAAATCAACTTATACAATGAGCAGTTCTTC
TRBJ2-6 NA TRBV28 NA CASSPGGSGANVLTF TGTGCCAGCAGTCCCGGCGGGTCTGGGGCCAACGTCCTGACTTTC
TRBJ1-2 NA TRBV6-6 NA CASSYSAGVGYGYTF TGTGCCAGCAGTTACTCAGCGGGGGTGGGCTATGGCTACACCTTC
TRBJ1-1 NA TRBV9 NA CASSVRGNTEAFF TGTGCCAGCAGCGTAAGGGGGAACACTGAAGCTTTCTTT